The 7 T cell receptor beta chains in this list originate from one sample, sequenced in a study of blood T cell repertoires in COVID-19 (TCRdb year 2020). Library preparation employed the immunoSEQ multiplex PCR assay. TCRdb mirrors the immuneACCESS table, restricted to in-frame sequences. Some clones are absent from its copies; in checked studies, under half trace to an unresolved V gene, and the reason for the others is unknown. This sample lists 140,000 to 150,000 clones; 84% were detected once. Of the sample, 44% falls within the top ten clones. The sample was peripheral blood. The source of these receptors is a human donor in a cohort sampled during active COVID-19.

The rearrangement uses TRBV7-2 and TRBJ2-2; TRBD2 is a possible D gene (5 bases). Per the germline V gene, CDR1 is SGHTA and CDR2 is FQGNSA. The CDR3 contains 15 residues. Trimming cost V 5 bases and J 2 bases, with 12 bases left between them. The CDR3 sequence is CASSATNSNTGELFF. CDR3 sequence (DNA): TGTGCCAGCAGCGCGACTAATTCAAACACCGGGGAGCTGTTTTTT.

The chain has TRBV11-2 and TRBJ1-2, with TRBD1 matching over 8 bases. The V segment lost 4 bases and the J segment 8 bases; nucleotides outside the gene matches: 12. Germline-derived CDR1 and CDR2 are SGHAT and FQNNGV. This CDR3 is built from 15 residues. CDR3 region: CASSSRGQGAWGYTF. The CDR3 bases are TGTGCCAGCAGCTCTAGGGGGCAGGGGGCGTGGGGCTACACCTTC. The entire variable domain, with the rest obtained from reference TRBV11-2 and TRBJ1-2, is as follows: EAGVAQSPRYKIIEKRQSVAFWCNPISGHATLYWYQQILGQGPKLLIQFQNNGVVDDSQLPKDRFSAERLKGVDSTLKIQPAKLEDSAVYLCASSSRGQGAWGYTFGSGTRLTVV.

This clone was detected a few times. This chain uses TRBV11-3 with TRBJ1-1, with D maybe TRBD1 (5 bases). Trimming removed 5 bases from V and 3 bases from J, with 7 bases in between. CDR1 is SGHNT, CDR2 YENEEA, per germline. This CDR3 is 12 amino acids long. The CDR3 loop reads CASSIQDTEAFF. DNA for the CDR3: TGTGCCAGCAGCATACAGGACACTGAAGCTTTCTTT.

The chain combines TRBV2 with TRBJ2-5, with 7 bases lining up with TRBD2. The CDR3 length is 13 residues. The germline V gene encodes CDR1 SNHLY and CDR2 FYNNEI. The J segment lost 3 bases and the V segment lost 7 bases, leaving 5 bases of the junction unmatched. In DNA, the CDR3 is TGTGCCAGCACGGCGGGGAGGGAAGAGACCCAGTACTTC. This encodes CASTAGREETQYF.

This rearrangement joins TRBV11-3 to TRBJ2-5, with TRBD2 identical over 7 bases. Germline CDR1 reads SGHNT; CDR2 reads YENEEA. CDR3 length equals 14 residues. After removal of 4 bases from V and 1 base from J, the junction contained 3 bases not matched to a gene. CDR3 DNA sequence: TGTGCCAGCAGCTCGCGGGGGATCCAAGAGACCCAGTACTTC. It codes for CASSSRGIQETQYF.

This clone appeared a single time. J is TRBJ2-2 and V is TRBV5-1, with TRBD2 matching 10 bases. The CDR3 totals 17 residues. Germline values: CDR1 SGHRS, CDR2 YFSETQ. J was trimmed by 0 bases and V by 4 bases; bases with no gene match: 6. In DNA form, the CDR3 reads TGCGCCAGCAGCACCCTAGCGGGGGATCCGAACACCGGGGAGCTGTTTTTT. Translation gives CASSTLAGDPNTGELFF.

This chain uses TRBV11-3 with TRBJ1-2, with D tentatively TRBD1 (6 bases). This CDR3 has 15 amino acids. CDR1 SGHNT and CDR2 YENEEA come from the germline V gene. The ends were cut back, 5 bases at V and 0 bases at J, with 13 bases in the middle. CDR3 bases: TGTGCCAGCAGCCCGAACAGGGCAGCTAACTATGGCTACACCTTC. Residues: CASSPNRAANYGYTF.